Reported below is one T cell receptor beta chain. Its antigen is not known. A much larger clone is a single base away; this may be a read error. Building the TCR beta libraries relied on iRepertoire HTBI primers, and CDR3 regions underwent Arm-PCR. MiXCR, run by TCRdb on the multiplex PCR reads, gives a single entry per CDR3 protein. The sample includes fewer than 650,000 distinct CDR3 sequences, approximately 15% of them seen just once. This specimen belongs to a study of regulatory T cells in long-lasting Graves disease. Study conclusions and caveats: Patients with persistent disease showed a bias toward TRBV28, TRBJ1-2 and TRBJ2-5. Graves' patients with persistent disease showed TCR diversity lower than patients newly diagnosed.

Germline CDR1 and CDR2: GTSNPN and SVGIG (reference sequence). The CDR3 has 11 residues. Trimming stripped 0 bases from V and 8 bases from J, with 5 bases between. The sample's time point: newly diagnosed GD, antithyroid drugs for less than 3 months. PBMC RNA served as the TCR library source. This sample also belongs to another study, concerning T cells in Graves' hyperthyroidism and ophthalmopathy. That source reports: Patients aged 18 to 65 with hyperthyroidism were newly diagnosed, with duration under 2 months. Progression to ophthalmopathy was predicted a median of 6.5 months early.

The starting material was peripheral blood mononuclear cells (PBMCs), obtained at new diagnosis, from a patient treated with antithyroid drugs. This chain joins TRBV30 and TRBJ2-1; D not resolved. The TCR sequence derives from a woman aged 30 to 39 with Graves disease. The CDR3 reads CAWSVVDEQFF. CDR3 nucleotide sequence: TGTGCCTGGAGTGTTGTGGATGAGCAGTTCTTC.